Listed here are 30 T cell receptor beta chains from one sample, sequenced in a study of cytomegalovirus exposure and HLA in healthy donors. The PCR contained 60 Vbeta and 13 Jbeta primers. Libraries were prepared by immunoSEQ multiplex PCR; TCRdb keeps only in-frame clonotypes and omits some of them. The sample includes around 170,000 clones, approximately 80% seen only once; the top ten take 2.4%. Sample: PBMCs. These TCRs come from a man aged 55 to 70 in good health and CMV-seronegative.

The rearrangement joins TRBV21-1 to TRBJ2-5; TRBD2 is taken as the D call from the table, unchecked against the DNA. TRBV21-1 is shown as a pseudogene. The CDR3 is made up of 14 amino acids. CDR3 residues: CGEVQPGKQETQYF. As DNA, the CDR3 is TGTGGTGAGGTCCAACCCGGGAAACAAGAGACCCAGTACTTC.

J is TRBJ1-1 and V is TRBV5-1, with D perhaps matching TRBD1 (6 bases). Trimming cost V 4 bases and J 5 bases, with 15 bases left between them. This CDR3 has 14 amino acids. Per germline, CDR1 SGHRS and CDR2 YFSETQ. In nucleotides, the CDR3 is TGCGCCAGCAGCCCACGGGGGGCAGGAACTGAAGCTTTCTTT. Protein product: CASSPRGAGTEAFF.

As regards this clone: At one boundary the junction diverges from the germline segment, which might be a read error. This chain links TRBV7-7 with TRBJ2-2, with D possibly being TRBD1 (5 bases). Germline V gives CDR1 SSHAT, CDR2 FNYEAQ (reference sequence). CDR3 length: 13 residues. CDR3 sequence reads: CASRSGYTGELFF. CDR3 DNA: TGTGCTAGCAGATCAGGGTACACCGGGGAGCTGTTTTTT.

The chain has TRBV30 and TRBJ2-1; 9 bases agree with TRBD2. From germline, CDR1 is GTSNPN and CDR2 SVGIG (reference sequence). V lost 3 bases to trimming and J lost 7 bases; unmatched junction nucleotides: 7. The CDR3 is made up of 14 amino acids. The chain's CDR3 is CAWSDGAGGNEQFF. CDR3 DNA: TGTGCCTGGAGCGATGGGGCGGGAGGGAATGAGCAGTTCTTC.

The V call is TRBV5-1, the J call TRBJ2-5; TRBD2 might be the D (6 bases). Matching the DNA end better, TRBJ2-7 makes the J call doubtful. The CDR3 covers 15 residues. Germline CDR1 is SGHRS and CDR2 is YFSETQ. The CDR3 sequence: CASSLGYGSGYEQYF. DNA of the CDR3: TGCGCCAGCAGCTTGGGATACGGGAGTGGCTACGAGCAGTACTTC.

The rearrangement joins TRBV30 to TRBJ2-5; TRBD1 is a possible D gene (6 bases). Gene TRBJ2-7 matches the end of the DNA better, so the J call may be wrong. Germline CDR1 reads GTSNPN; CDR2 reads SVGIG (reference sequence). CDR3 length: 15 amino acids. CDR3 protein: CAWSSALTRGNEQYF. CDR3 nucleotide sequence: TGTGCCTGGAGTTCTGCCCTAACAAGGGGGAACGAGCAGTACTTC.

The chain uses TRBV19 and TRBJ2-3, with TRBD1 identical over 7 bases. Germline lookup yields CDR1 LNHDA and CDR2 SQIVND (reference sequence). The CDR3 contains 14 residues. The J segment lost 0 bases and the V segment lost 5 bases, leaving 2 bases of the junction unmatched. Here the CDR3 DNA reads TGTGCCAGTAGTCAGACAGGGAGCACAGATACGCAGTATTTT. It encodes CASSQTGSTDTQYF.

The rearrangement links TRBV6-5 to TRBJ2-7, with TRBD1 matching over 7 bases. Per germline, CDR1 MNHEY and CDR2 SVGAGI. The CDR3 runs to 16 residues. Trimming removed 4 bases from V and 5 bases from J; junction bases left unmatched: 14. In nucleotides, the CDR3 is TGTGCCAGCAGTTTGGTTAGAACAGGGGTATTCCACGAGCAGTACTTC. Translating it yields CASSLVRTGVFHEQYF.

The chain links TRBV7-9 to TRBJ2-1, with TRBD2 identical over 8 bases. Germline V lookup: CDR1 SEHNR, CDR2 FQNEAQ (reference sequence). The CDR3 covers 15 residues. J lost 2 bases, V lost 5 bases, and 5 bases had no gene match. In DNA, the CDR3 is TGTGCCAGCAGCCGACCGGGACTAGCCTACAATGAGCAGTTCTTC. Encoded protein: CASSRPGLAYNEQFF.

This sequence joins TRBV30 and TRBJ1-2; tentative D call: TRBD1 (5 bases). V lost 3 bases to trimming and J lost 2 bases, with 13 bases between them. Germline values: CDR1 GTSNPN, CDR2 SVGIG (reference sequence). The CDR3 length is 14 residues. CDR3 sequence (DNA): TGTGCCTGGAGGTTTGACAGCACCAACTATGGCTACACCTTC. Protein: CAWRFDSTNYGYTF. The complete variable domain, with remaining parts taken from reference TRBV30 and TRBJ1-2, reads SQTIHQWPATLVQPVGSPLSLECTVEGTSNPNLYWYRQAAGRGLQLLFYSVGIGQISSEVPQNLSASRPQDRQFILSSKKLLLSDSGFYLCAWRFDSTNYGYTFGSGTRLTVV.

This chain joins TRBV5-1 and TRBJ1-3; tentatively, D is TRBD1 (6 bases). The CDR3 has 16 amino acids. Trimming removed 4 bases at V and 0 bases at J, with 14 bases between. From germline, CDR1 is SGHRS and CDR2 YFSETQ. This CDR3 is CASSLQGTSSGNTIYF. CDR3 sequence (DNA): TGCGCCAGCAGCCTACAGGGCACAAGCTCTGGAAACACCATATATTTT.

The CDR3, as DNA: TGCGCCAGCAGTGGGCAGGGAACTGAAGCTTTCTTT. Its protein is CASSGQGTEAFF. The chain links TRBV10-2 to TRBJ1-1; D might be TRBD1 (5 bases). V gave up 4 bases and J gave up 5 bases, with 8 bases separating them. The CDR3 contains 12 residues. Per germline, CDR1 WSHSY and CDR2 SAAADI.

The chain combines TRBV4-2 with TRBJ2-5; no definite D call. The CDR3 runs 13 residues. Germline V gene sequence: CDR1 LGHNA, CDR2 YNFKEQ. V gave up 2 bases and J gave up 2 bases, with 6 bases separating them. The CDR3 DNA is TGTGCCAGCAGCCAAACAACACAAGAGACCCAGTACTTC. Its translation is CASSQTTQETQYF.

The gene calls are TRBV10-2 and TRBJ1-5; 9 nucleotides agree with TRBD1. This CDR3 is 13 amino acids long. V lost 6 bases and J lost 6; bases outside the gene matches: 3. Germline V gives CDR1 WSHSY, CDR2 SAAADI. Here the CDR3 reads CASSGDRAQPQHF. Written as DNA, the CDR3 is TGCGCCAGCAGCGGGGACAGGGCTCAGCCCCAGCATTTT.

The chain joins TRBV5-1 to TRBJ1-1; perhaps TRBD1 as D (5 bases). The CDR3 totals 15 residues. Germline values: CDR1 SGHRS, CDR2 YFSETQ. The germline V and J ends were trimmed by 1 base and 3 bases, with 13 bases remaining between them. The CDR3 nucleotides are TGCGCCAGCAGCTTGCGGGCGGGAGGGGACACTGAAGCTTTCTTT. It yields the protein CASSLRAGGDTEAFF.

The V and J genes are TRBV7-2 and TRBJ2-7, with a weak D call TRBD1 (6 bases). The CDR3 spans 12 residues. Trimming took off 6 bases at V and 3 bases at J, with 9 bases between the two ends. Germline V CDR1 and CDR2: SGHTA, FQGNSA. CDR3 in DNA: TGTGCCAGCAGTGAAGGGGGCTACGAGCAGTACTTC. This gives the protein CASSEGGYEQYF.

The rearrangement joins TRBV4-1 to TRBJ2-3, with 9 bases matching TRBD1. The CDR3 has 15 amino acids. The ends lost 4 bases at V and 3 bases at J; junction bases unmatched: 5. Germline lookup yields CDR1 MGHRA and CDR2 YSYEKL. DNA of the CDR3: TGCGCCAGCAGCCTCCCGGGACAGGGTACAGATACGCAGTATTTT. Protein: CASSLPGQGTDTQYF.

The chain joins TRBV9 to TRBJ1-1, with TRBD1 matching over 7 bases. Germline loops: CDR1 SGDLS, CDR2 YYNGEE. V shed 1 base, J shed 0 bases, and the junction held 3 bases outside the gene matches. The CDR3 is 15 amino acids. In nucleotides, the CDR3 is TGTGCCAGCAGCGTAAGACAGGGCATGAACACTGAAGCTTTCTTT. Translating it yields CASSVRQGMNTEAFF.

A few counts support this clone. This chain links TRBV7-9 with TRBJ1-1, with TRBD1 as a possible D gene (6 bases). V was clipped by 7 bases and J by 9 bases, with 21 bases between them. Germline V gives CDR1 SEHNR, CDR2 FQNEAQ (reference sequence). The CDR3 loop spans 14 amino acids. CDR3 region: CASTGGQGGGQAFF. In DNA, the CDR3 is TGTGCCAGCACGGGGGGGCAGGGAGGAGGCCAAGCTTTCTTT.

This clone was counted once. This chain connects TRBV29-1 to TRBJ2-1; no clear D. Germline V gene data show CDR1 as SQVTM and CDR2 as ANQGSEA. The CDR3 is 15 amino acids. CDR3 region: CTIMSDPTAYNEQFF. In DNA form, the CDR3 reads TGCACCATCATGAGTGATCCTACCGCCTACAATGAGCAGTTCTTC.

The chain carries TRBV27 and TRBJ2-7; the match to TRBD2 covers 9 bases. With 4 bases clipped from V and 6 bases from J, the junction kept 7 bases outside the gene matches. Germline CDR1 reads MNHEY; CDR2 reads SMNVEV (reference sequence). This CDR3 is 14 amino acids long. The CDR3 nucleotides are TGTGCCAGCAGTTCCAGCGGGAGGTTTGGCGAGCAGTACTTC. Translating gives CASSSSGRFGEQYF.

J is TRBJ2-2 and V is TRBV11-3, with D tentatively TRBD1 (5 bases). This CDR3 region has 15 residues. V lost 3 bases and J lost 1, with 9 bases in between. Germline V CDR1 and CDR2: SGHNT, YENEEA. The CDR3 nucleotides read TGTGCCAGCAGCTTTGGGGCCGAGAACACCGGGGAGCTGTTTTTT. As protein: CASSFGAENTGELFF. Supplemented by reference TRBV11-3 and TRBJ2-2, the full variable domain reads EAGVVQSPRYKIIEKKQPVAFWCNPISGHNTLYWYLQNLGQGPELLIRYENEEAVDDSQLPKDRFSAERLKGVDSTLKIQPAELGDSAVYLCASSFGAENTGELFFGEGSRLTVL.

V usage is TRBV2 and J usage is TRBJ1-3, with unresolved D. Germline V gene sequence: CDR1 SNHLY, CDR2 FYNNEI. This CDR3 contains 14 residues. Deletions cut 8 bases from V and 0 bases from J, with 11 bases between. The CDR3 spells CASSGRDSGNTIYF. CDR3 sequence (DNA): TGTGCCAGCTCCGGACGGGACTCTGGAAACACCATATATTTT.

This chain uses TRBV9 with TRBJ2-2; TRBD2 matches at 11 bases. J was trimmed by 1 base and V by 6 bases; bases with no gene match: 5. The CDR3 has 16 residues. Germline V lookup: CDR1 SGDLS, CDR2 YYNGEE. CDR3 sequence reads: CASTLAGGQNTGELFF. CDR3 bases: TGTGCCAGCACCCTAGCGGGGGGACAGAACACCGGGGAGCTGTTTTTT. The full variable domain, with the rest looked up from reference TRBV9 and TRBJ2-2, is DSGVTQTPKHLITATGQRVTLRCSPRSGDLSVYWYQQSLDQGLQFLIQYYNGEERAKGNILERFSAQQFPDLHSELNLSSLELGDSALYFCASTLAGGQNTGELFFGEGSRLTVL.

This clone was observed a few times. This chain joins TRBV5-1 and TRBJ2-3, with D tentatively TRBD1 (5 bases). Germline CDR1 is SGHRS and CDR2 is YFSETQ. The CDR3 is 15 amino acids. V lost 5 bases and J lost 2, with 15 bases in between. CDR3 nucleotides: TGCGCCAGCAGACTCTGGACAAAGAACACAGATACGCAGTATTTT. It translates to CASRLWTKNTDTQYF.

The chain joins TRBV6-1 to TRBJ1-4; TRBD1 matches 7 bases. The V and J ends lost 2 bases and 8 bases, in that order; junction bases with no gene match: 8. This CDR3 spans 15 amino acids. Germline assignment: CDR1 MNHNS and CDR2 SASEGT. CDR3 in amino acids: CASSEKSGGNEKLFF. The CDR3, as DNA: TGTGCCAGCAGTGAAAAATCAGGGGGAAACGAAAAACTGTTTTTT.

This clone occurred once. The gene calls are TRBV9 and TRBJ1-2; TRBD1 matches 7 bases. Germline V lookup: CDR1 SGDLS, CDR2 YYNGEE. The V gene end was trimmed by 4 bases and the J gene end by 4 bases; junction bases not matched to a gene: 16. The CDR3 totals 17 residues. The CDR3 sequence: CASSPSSQGQYAYGYTF. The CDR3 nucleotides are TGTGCCAGCAGCCCCTCCTCACAGGGACAGTATGCCTATGGCTACACCTTC.

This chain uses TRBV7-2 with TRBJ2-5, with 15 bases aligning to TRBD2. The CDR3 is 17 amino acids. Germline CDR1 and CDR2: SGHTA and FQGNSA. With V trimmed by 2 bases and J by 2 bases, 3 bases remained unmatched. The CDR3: CASSLKGLAGGQETQYF. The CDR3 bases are TGTGCCAGCAGCTTAAAGGGACTAGCGGGAGGTCAAGAGACCCAGTACTTC.

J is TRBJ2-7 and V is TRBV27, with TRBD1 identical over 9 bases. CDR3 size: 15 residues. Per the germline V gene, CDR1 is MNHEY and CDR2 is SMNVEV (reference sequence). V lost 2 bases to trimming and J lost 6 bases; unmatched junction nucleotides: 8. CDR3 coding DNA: TGTGCCAGCAGTTTAAGTAGGACAGGGGTCCGCGAGCAGTACTTC. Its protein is CASSLSRTGVREQYF.

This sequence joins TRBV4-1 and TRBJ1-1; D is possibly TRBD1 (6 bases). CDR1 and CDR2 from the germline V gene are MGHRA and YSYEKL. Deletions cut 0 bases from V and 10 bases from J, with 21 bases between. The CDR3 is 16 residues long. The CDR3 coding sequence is TGCGCCAGCAGCCAAGATCAGAGGACAGTTTCTTCGGGAGCTTTCTTT. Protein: CASSQDQRTVSSGAFF.